This section outlines one T cell receptor beta chain sequence together with its context. As processed by the authors: By means of reference gene primer amplification, nucleated cell counts were estimated. Sequencing used immunoSEQ multiplex PCR; TCRdb keeps in-frame clones, though not all of them. V and J calls and clone size come straight from that table; D and trimming were deduced from the DNA. The sample includes some 57,000 clones, approximately 86% of them seen just once. This record belongs to a study of blood T cell repertoires in COVID-19. Study-level background: Samples of COVID-19 (acute and convalescent) were obtained from the United States, Italy and Spain. The cDNA or gDNA used as material had been derived from T cells, B-cell-depleted T cells, or PBMCs.

Looked up from germline, CDR1 is LGHDT and CDR2 is YNNKEL (reference sequence). V was pared by 7 bases and J by 11 bases, with 19 bases of the junction left unmatched. There are 16 residues in the CDR3. This TCR was recovered from a man aged 65-85 years with acute or convalescent COVID-19. The V and J genes are TRBV3-1 (or the pseudogene TRBV3-2) and TRBJ1-1; 10 bases are a match to TRBD1. The material sequenced was peripheral blood. As DNA, the CDR3 is TGTGCCAGCAAGCCAAGACTTGGGACAGGGGAAGCCACGGCTTTCTTT. It specifies CASKPRLGTGEATAFF.